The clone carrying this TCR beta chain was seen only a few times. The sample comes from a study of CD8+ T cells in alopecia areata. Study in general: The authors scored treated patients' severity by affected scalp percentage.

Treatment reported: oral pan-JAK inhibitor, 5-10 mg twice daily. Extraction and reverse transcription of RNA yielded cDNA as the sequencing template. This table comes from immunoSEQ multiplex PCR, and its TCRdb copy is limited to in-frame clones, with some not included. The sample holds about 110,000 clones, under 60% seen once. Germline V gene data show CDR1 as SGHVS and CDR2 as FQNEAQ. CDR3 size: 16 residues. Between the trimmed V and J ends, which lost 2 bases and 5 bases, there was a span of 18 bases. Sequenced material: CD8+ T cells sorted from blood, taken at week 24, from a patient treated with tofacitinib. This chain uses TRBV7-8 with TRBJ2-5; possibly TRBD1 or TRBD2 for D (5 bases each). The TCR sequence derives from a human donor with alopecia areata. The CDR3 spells CASSLSMGVVSETQYF. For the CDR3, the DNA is TGTGCCAGCAGCTTAAGTATGGGGGTGGTATCTGAGACCCAGTACTTC.